The clone carrying this TCR beta chain was recorded only once. Its target is unknown. This entry comes from a study of STAT3 mutations in large granular lymphocyte leukemia. CDR3 size: 14 residues. Between the trimmed V and J ends, which lost 6 bases and 4 bases, there was a span of 15 bases. The germline V gene has CDR1 KGHSH and CDR2 LQKENI. Findings of the study overall: In T-cell large granular lymphocyte leukemia, about half of patients showed multiple immunodominant subclonotypes.

The data were produced by immunoSEQ multiplex PCR, yet TCRdb's version contains in-frame clones alone and is incomplete. The sample includes fewer than 6,500 clones, more than 65% seen only once; the top ten take roughly 43%. The chain is built from TRBV18 and TRBJ1-2; tentative D call: TRBD1 (5 bases). Sequencing input: PBMCs. This clonotype originated in a human donor with T large granular lymphocyte leukemia. Some clones in this sample may be carry-over from other donors' samples. This CDR3 is CASSPGTGGYGYTF. CDR3 DNA sequence: TGTGCCAGCTCCCCCGGGACCGGGGGCTATGGCTACACCTTC.